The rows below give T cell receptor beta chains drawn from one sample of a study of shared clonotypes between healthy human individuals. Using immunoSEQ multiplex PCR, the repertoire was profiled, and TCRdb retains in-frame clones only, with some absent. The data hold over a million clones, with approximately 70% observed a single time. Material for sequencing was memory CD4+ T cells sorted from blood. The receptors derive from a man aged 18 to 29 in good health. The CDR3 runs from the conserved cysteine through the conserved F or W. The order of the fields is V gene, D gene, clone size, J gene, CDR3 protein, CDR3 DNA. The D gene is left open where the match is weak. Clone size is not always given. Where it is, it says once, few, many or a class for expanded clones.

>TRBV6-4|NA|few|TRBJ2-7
CASSAGHGYEQYF
TGTGCCAGCAGTGCGGGACACGGCTACGAGCAGTACTTC
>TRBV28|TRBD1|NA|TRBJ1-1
CASTPDRGWMNTEAFF
TGTGCCAGCACCCCCGACAGGGGCTGGATGAACACTGAAGCTTTCTTT
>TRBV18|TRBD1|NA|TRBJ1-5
CASSRGQGALDQPQHF
TGTGCCAGCTCACGGGGACAGGGGGCATTGGATCAGCCCCAGCATTTT
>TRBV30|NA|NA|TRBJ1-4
CAWSGGGPVGEKLFF
TGTGCCTGGAGTGGGGGCGGCCCGGTTGGCGAAAAACTGTTTTTT
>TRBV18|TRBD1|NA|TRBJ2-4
CASSPGQAKNIQYF
TGTGCCAGCTCACCTGGACAGGCTAAAAACATTCAGTACTTC
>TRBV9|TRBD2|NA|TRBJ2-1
CASSAGLAGGGLGNEQFF
TGTGCCAGCAGCGCGGGACTAGCGGGAGGAGGGCTAGGCAATGAGCAGTTCTTC
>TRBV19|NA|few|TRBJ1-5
CASSIGGTGINQPQHF
TGTGCCAGTAGTATAGGAGGGACCGGGATCAATCAGCCCCAGCATTTT
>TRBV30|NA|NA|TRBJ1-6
CAWSGNSYNSPLHF
TGTGCCTGGAGTGGGAACTCCTATAATTCACCCCTCCACTTT
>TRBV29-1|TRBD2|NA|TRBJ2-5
CSVRAGVQETQYF
TGCAGCGTGCGAGCGGGGGTCCAAGAGACCCAGTACTTC
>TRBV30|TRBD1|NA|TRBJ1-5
CAWSQGAYQPQHF
TGTGCCTGGAGTCAGGGGGCGTATCAGCCCCAGCATTTT
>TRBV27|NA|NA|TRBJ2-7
CASSSPRGEDYYEQYF
TGTGCCAGCAGTTCCCCCAGGGGAGAGGACTACTACGAGCAGTACTTC
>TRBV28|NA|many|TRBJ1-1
CASEATKVNTEAFF
TGTGCCAGCGAGGCGACGAAAGTGAACACTGAAGCTTTCTTT
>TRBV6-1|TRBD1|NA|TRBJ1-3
CASSEIQGAAGNTIYF
TGTGCCAGCAGTGAGATTCAGGGGGCGGCTGGAAACACCATATATTTT
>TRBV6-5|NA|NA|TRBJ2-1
CASSYGLIYNEQFF
TGTGCCAGCAGTTACGGTCTAATCTACAATGAGCAGTTCTTC
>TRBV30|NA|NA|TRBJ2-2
CAWTPITGELFF
TGTGCCTGGACTCCGATCACCGGGGAGCTGTTTTTT
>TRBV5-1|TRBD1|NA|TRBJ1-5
CASSPDRGSQPQHF
TGCGCCAGCAGCCCCGACAGGGGATCCCAGCCCCAGCATTTT
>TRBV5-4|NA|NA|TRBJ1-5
CASSLDGAPNQPQHF
TGTGCCAGCAGCTTGGACGGGGCCCCGAATCAGCCCCAGCATTTT
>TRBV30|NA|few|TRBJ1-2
CAWSGTGTNLPVFVF
TGTGCCTGGAGTGGGACCGGGACAAACCTTCCAGTATTCGTCTTC
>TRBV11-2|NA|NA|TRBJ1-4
CASSLDGGPLNEKLFF
TGTGCCAGCAGCTTAGATGGGGGGCCCCTGAATGAAAAACTGTTTTTT
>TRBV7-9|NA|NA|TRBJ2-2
CASSLAPWGRVYTGELFF
TGTGCCAGCAGCTTAGCGCCGTGGGGTCGGGTGTACACCGGGGAGCTGTTTTTT
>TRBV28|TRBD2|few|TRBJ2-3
CASSAVGSRGGTDTQYF
TGTGCCAGCAGTGCCGTTGGGTCGCGGGGGGGCACAGATACGCAGTATTTT
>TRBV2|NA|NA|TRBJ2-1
CASSSYNEQFF
TGTGCCAGCAGTTCCTACAATGAGCAGTTCTTC
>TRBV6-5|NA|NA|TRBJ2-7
CASSRDSYEQYF
TGTGCCAGCAGTAGAGACTCCTACGAGCAGTACTTC
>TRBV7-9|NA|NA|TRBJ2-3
CASIEEGGTDTQYF
TGTGCCAGCATCGAAGAGGGGGGCACAGATACGCAGTATTTT
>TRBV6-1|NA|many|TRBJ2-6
CASRADSGANVLTF
TGTGCCAGCAGGGCAGACTCTGGGGCCAACGTCCTGACTTTC
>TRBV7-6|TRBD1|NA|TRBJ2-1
CASIRGGQENNEQFF
TGTGCCAGCATCAGAGGGGGACAGGAAAACAATGAGCAGTTCTTC
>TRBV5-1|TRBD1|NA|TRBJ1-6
CASPYRDRTSYNSPLHF
TGCGCCAGCCCCTACCGGGACAGGACCTCCTATAATTCACCCCTCCACTTT
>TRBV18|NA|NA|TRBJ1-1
CASSPQRMAEAFF
TGTGCCAGCTCACCACAGCGGATGGCTGAAGCTTTCTTT
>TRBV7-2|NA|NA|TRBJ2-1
CASSRGPFNEQFF
TGTGCCAGCAGCCGAGGACCCTTCAATGAGCAGTTCTTC
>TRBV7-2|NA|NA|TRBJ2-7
CASSLEQGNYEQYF
TGTGCCAGCAGCTTAGAGCAGGGGAACTACGAGCAGTACTTC
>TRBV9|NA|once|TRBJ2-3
CASNVDYSTDTQYF
TGTGCCAGCAATGTGGACTATTCCACAGATACGCAGTATTTT
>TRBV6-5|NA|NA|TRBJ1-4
CASREGSSNEKLFF
TGTGCCAGCAGGGAGGGGAGTTCTAATGAAAAACTGTTTTTT
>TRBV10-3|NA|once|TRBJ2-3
CAISGSTSVSTDTQYF
TGTGCCATCAGCGGGTCTACCTCGGTGAGCACAGATACGCAGTATTTT
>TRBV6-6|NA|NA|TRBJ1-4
CASSVRATNEKLFF
TGTGCCAGCAGTGTTAGAGCAACTAATGAAAAACTGTTTTTT
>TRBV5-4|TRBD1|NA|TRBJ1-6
CASSLSNRGNSPLHF
TGTGCCAGCAGCTTGAGTAACAGGGGTAATTCACCCCTCCACTTT
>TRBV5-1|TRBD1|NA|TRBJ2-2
CASSRDRVGNTGELFF
TGCGCCAGCAGCCGAGACAGGGTCGGGAACACCGGGGAGCTGTTTTTT
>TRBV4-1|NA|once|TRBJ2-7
CASSQGGNTYEQYF
TGCGCCAGCAGCCAAGGGGGAAATACTTACGAGCAGTACTTC
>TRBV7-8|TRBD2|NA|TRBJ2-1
CASSLREGFSSYNEQFF
TGTGCCAGCAGCTTGCGGGAGGGGTTTAGCTCCTACAATGAGCAGTTCTTC
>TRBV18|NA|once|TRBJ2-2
CASSPSPGELFF
TGTGCCAGCTCTCCGTCGCCCGGGGAGCTGTTTTTT
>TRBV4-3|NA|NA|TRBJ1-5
CASSQGQGSNQPQHF
TGCGCCAGCAGCCAAGGGCAGGGTAGCAATCAGCCCCAGCATTTT
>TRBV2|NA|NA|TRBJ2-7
CASSEPPGAGDF
TGTGCCAGCAGTGAGCCCCCGGGAGCAGGGGACTTC
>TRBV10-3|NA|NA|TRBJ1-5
CAISEGHDPNQPQHF
TGTGCCATCAGTGAGGGACACGACCCAAATCAGCCCCAGCATTTT
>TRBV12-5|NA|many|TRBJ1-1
CASASRGENTEAFF
TGTGCTAGTGCCTCGCGGGGGGAGAACACTGAAGCTTTCTTT
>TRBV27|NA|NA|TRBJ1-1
CASSLVSSLKVTEAFF
TGTGCCAGCAGTTTAGTCTCGAGCCTCAAAGTAACTGAAGCTTTCTTT
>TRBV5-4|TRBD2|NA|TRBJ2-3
CASYRTSGVRGADTQYF
TGTGCCAGCTACCGGACTAGCGGGGTGAGAGGCGCAGATACGCAGTATTTT
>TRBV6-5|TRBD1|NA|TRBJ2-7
CASSAPTGGEQYF
TGTGCCAGCAGTGCCCCGACAGGGGGCGAGCAGTACTTC
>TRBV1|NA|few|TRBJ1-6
CTSSQSPGQGKSPLHF
TGCACCAGCAGCCAATCACCGGGACAGGGAAAGTCACCCCTCCACTTT
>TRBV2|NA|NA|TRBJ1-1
CASTRLRDTEAFF
TGTGCCAGCACCCGCCTTCGGGACACTGAAGCTTTCTTT